The next 31 T cell receptor beta chains were all read from a single sample in a study of T cells in Graves' hyperthyroidism and ophthalmopathy. Template material for amplifying TCR beta CDR3 regions consisted of RNA transcripts. The primer set for the first-round RT-PCR of the TCR CDR3 was HTBI. TCRdb independently ran MiXCR on the multiplex PCR reads; one entry per CDR3 protein. The sample comprises around 300,000 distinct CDR3 sequences, approximately 13% of which are singletons, and 20% to 25% rests with the top ten. Source material: blood. These TCRs come from a woman in her twenties or thirties with Graves' hyperthyroidism.

This clonotype showed up just a few times. The gene calls are TRBV6-1 and TRBJ2-5; the D gene is possibly TRBD2 (6 bases). Germline-derived CDR1 and CDR2 are MNHNS and SASEGT. This CDR3 has 14 residues. V lost 3 bases, J lost 5 bases, and 13 bases lay in between. The CDR3 reads CASSDGGWGETQYF. CDR3 DNA: TGTGCCAGCAGTGATGGAGGGTGGGGGGAGACCCAGTACTTC.

The chain uses TRBV29-1 and TRBJ2-3; 10 nucleotides agree with TRBD1. The germline gives CDR1 SQVTM, CDR2 ANQGSEA. This CDR3 contains 15 residues. The V gene end was trimmed by 6 bases and the J gene end by 5 bases; junction bases not matched to a gene: 11. The CDR3 coding sequence is TGCAGCGTGGGGAGAGGGACAGGGGAGGGAGATACGCAGTATTTT. It is translated as CSVGRGTGEGDTQYF.

This clonotype was counted at least ten times. V and J are TRBV2 and TRBJ1-2; D gene ambiguous. This CDR3 comprises 15 residues. The germline V gene has CDR1 SNHLY and CDR2 FYNNEI. The V end lost 5 bases, the J end lost 1 base, and 14 bases lay between the germline ends. The CDR3 loop is CASSTTRGLNYGYTF. CDR3 DNA sequence: TGTGCCAGCAGTACCACTCGAGGGCTTAACTATGGCTACACCTTC.

This clonotype was observed a handful of times. The chain is built from TRBV9 and TRBJ1-2, with D possibly matching TRBD1 (6 bases). From germline, CDR1 is SGDLS and CDR2 YYNGEE. Trimming took off 4 bases at V and 8 bases at J, with 21 bases between the two ends. The CDR3 sequence is 15 residues long. CDR3 region: CASSPRAAGAWGYTF. The CDR3 DNA sequence: TGTGCCAGCAGCCCCCGAGCGGCAGGGGCCTGGGGCTACACCTTC.

The rearrangement links TRBV7-9 to TRBJ2-7; no clear D gene. From germline, CDR1 is SEHNR and CDR2 FQNEAQ (reference sequence). CDR3 length: 12 residues. With 8 bases removed from V and 0 bases from J, the gap between germline ends came to 8 bases. CDR3 loop: CASETDSYEQYF. The CDR3 bases are TGTGCCAGCGAGACGGACTCCTACGAGCAGTACTTC. The whole variable domain, filled in from reference TRBV7-9 and TRBJ2-7, reads DTGVSQNPRHKITKRGQNVTFRCDPISEHNRLYWYRQTLGQGPEFLTYFQNEAQLEKSRLLSDRFSAERPKGSFSTLEIQRTEQGDSAMYLCASETDSYEQYFGPGTRLTVT.

The chain recombines TRBV19 with TRBJ2-2, with 8 positions matching TRBD2. This CDR3 region has 15 residues. Germline V gene data show CDR1 as LNHDA and CDR2 as SQIVND (reference sequence). J gave up 4 bases and V 9 bases, and 10 bases lay outside the gene matches. The CDR3 here is CASEPERGGTGELFF. CDR3 bases: TGTGCCAGCGAGCCTGAACGGGGGGGCACCGGGGAGCTGTTTTTT.

This clonotype has a count of ten or more. The V gene is TRBV5-1, the J gene TRBJ2-2, with D unclear. Germline assignment: CDR1 SGHRS and CDR2 YFSETQ. V was trimmed by 1 base and J by 2 bases, leaving 15 bases between them. The CDR3 spans 17 residues. CDR3 protein: CASSLLDVPSNTGELFF. DNA of the CDR3: TGCGCCAGCAGCTTGTTAGATGTCCCTTCTAACACCGGGGAGCTGTTTTTT.

This clonotype has at least ten counts. V and J are TRBV29-1 and TRBJ1-2; D is ambiguous. Trimming took 5 bases from V and 2 from J, leaving 6 bases between them. Looked up from germline, CDR1 is SQVTM and CDR2 is ANQGSEA. CDR3 length equals 11 residues. The CDR3 nucleotides read TGCAGCGTTCCAGGAAACTATGGCTACACCTTC. Its translation: CSVPGNYGYTF.

This clonotype is labeled medium-sized. This rearrangement joins TRBV2 to TRBJ2-5; 10 positions agree with TRBD1. The germline CDR1 and CDR2 sequences are SNHLY and FYNNEI. V lost 3 bases to trimming and J lost 5 bases; unmatched junction nucleotides: 9. CDR3 length equals 16 residues. CDR3 in DNA: TGTGCCAGCAGTGACCCCGCCGGGACAGGGGTGGAGACCCAGTACTTC. Amino acid sequence: CASSDPAGTGVETQYF.

This clonotype was seen repeatedly, ten times or more. This chain connects TRBV7-3 to TRBJ2-3, with TRBD2 identical over 7 bases. Trimming took 5 bases from V and 4 from J; bases not matched to a gene: 9. The CDR3 covers 15 residues. Germline V CDR1 and CDR2: SGHTA, FQGTGA. The DNA of the CDR3 is TGTGCCAGCAGCCCACAAGGCGGGAGAGCAGATACGCAGTATTTT. This encodes CASSPQGGRADTQYF. Complete variable domain (other parts from reference TRBV7-3 and TRBJ2-3): GAGVSQTPSNKVTEKGKYVELRCDPISGHTALYWYRQSLGQGPEFLIYFQGTGAADDSGLPNDRFFAVRPEGSVSTLKIQRTERGDSAVYLCASSPQGGRADTQYFGPGTRLTVL.

This clonotype was detected ten times or more. The chain combines TRBV28 with TRBJ1-1, with D possibly matching TRBD1 (5 bases). V was shortened by 4 bases and J by 0 bases, with 6 bases between the two germline ends. The CDR3 loop spans 13 amino acids. Germline V lookup: CDR1 MDHEN, CDR2 SYDVKM. The CDR3 reads CASSWGMNTEAFF. The CDR3 DNA reads TGTGCCAGCAGTTGGGGCATGAACACTGAAGCTTTCTTT. The full variable domain, with the rest looked up from reference TRBV28 and TRBJ1-1, is DVKVTQSSRYLVKRTGEKVFLECVQDMDHENMFWYRQDPGLGLRLIYFSYDVKMKEKGDIPEGYSVSREKKERFSLILESASTNQTSMYLCASSWGMNTEAFFGQGTRLTVV.

This clonotype was recorded a few times. This chain joins TRBV28 and TRBJ2-1; perhaps TRBD2 as D (5 bases). Per the germline V gene, CDR1 is MDHEN and CDR2 is SYDVKM. The V and J ends lost 8 bases and 0 bases respectively, with 17 bases between them. This CDR3 has 16 amino acids. The CDR3 here is CASASPGNASYNEQFF. CDR3 nucleotide sequence: TGTGCCAGCGCCTCCCCCGGGAACGCCTCCTACAATGAGCAGTTCTTC.

This clonotype has at least ten counts. The J gene is TRBJ2-3, the V gene TRBV11-2; 12 positions agree with TRBD2. The CDR3 length is 17 residues. In germline, CDR1 is SGHAT, CDR2 FQNNGV. J lost 5 bases, V lost 2 bases, and 8 bases had no gene match. The CDR3 region is CASSLLRLAGAVDTQYF. CDR3 bases: TGTGCCAGCAGCTTACTCCGACTAGCGGGAGCGGTAGATACGCAGTATTTT.

This clonotype was picked up a small number of times. This chain connects TRBV7-8 to TRBJ1-4; a weak D match, TRBD1 (5 bases). Looked up from germline, CDR1 is SGHVS and CDR2 is FQNEAQ. With 1 base removed from V and 10 bases from J, the gap between germline ends came to 19 bases. The CDR3 has 16 residues. DNA for the CDR3: TGTGCCAGCAGCTTAGTAGCGGGGCATGGGATGGGAAAACTGTTTTTT. Translated, it gives CASSLVAGHGMGKLFF.

This chain connects TRBV6-5 to TRBJ1-3; D is unclear. This CDR3 is built from 16 residues. Trimming shortened V by 2 bases and J by 0 bases, and 11 bases separated the two germline ends. Germline V gene data show CDR1 as MNHEY and CDR2 as SVGAGI. The chain's CDR3 is CASSYPVIGSGNTIYF. The CDR3 bases are TGTGCCAGCAGTTACCCTGTAATTGGCTCTGGAAACACCATATATTTT.

This clonotype was observed at least ten times. V gene TRBV20-1 combines with J gene TRBJ2-5; D may be TRBD1 or TRBD2 (7 bases each). V lost 6 bases to trimming and J lost 6 bases, with 17 bases between them. The CDR3 is 13 amino acids. The germline V gene encodes CDR1 DFQATT and CDR2 SNEGSKA (reference sequence). The CDR3 reads CSAGGDSIKTQYF. The CDR3, as DNA: TGCAGTGCGGGAGGGGACAGCATAAAGACCCAGTACTTC.

V gene TRBV20-1 combines with J gene TRBJ1-3; no reliable D call. This CDR3 spans 15 amino acids. Trimming cost V 0 bases and J 0 bases, with 9 bases left between them. Germline-derived CDR1 and CDR2 are DFQATT and SNEGSKA (reference sequence). The CDR3 spells CSARDPGFSGNTIYF. CDR3 coding DNA: TGCAGTGCTAGAGACCCGGGTTTCTCTGGAAACACCATATATTTT.

This clonotype was recorded a few times. The chain has TRBV5-1 and TRBJ1-1, with 7 bases fitting TRBD1. Germline V CDR1 and CDR2: SGHRS, YFSETQ. The CDR3 is made up of 15 amino acids. V shed 0 bases and J 4 bases; nucleotides not matched to a gene: 6. CDR3: CASSLDAGGPTEAFF. The CDR3 DNA reads TGCGCCAGCAGCTTGGATGCAGGGGGGCCCACTGAAGCTTTCTTT.

This clonotype has just a few counts. This sequence may be a read error, since a much larger clone differs from it by one base. This chain uses TRBV30 with TRBJ1-1; no reliable D call. The length of the CDR3 is 12 residues. Trimming took off 8 bases at V and 2 bases at J, with 12 bases between the two ends. Germline CDR1 and CDR2: GTSNPN and SVGIG (reference sequence). This CDR3 reads CARDGANTEAFF. The CDR3, as DNA: TGTGCCCGGGATGGCGCAAACACTGAAGCTTTCTTT.

Turning to this clonotype: This may be a read error: a much more frequent sequence differs by one nucleotide. J is TRBJ2-1 and V is TRBV20-1; 7 bases agree with TRBD2. The CDR3 loop spans 16 amino acids. The germline CDR1 and CDR2 sequences are DFQATT and SNEGSKA (reference sequence). The CDR3 sequence: CSARDDSGTSYNVQFF. CDR3 DNA: TGCAGTGCTAGAGACGACAGCGGGACCTCCTACAATGTGCAGTTCTTC.

The V and J genes are TRBV2 and TRBJ1-4; D uncertain. The V end was cut by 4 bases, the J end by 5 bases, with 11 bases between. CDR3 length equals 14 residues. Germline lookup yields CDR1 SNHLY and CDR2 FYNNEI. CDR3 nucleotide sequence: TGTGCCAGCAGTGTAAATCTACCGAATGAAAAACTGTTTTTT. Translation gives CASSVNLPNEKLFF.

The table lists this clonotype with a count of one. The chain has TRBV5-8 and TRBJ2-7; D uncertain. CDR3 length equals 14 residues. With 0 bases removed from V and 3 bases from J, the gap between germline ends came to 10 bases. Germline values: CDR1 SGHTS, CDR2 YDEGEE. Here the CDR3 DNA reads TGTGCCAGCAGCTTGGACCCAAAGGACTACGAGCAGTACTTC. It codes for CASSLDPKDYEQYF. Together with reference TRBV5-8 and TRBJ2-7, the CDR3 gives the full variable domain: EAGVTQSPTHLIKTRGQQATLRCSPISGHTSVYWYQQALGLGLQFLLWYDEGEERNRGNFPPRFSGRQFPNYSSELNVNALELEDSALYLCASSLDPKDYEQYFGPGTRLTVT.

This sequence joins TRBV5-1 and TRBJ1-5, with D uncertain. CDR1 and CDR2 from the germline V gene are SGHRS and YFSETQ. V shed 0 bases and J shed 5 bases, with 12 bases lying between them. The CDR3 spans 15 residues. CDR3 region: CASSLEAGSYQPQHF. In DNA form, the CDR3 reads TGCGCCAGCAGCTTGGAGGCGGGGTCGTATCAGCCCCAGCATTTT.

In its sample, this clonotype was seen many times. The chain joins TRBV12-3 or TRBV12-4 to TRBJ2-5, with D unclear. The CDR3 spans 13 residues. Trimming shortened V by 1 base and J by 1 base, and 4 bases separated the two germline ends. The CDR3 loop is CASSLESQETQYF. Here the CDR3 DNA reads TGTGCCAGCAGTTTAGAAAGCCAAGAGACCCAGTACTTC.

This clonotype has a count of ten or more. J is TRBJ2-5 and V is TRBV20-1; 7 nucleotides line up with TRBD2. In germline, CDR1 is DFQATT, CDR2 SNEGSKA (reference sequence). This CDR3 is built from 12 residues. CDR3 coding DNA: TGCAGCCCGACCCTAGCGGAAGAGACCCAGTACTTC. It translates to CSPTLAEETQYF.

This clonotype turned up a few times. The gene calls are TRBV30 and TRBJ2-5; D remains ambiguous. V was cut by 4 bases and J by 3 bases, with 9 bases left in between. Per the germline V gene, CDR1 is GTSNPN and CDR2 is SVGIG (reference sequence). The CDR3 is made up of 12 amino acids. In DNA form, the CDR3 reads TGTGCCTGGAATTTCGGAAAAGAGACCCAGTACTTC. This codes for CAWNFGKETQYF.

This clonotype was picked up many times. The CDR3 sequence: CASSSSRTSGFYEQYF. The DNA for the CDR3 is TGTGCCAGCAGTTCATCCCGGACTAGCGGGTTCTACGAGCAGTACTTC. The gene calls are TRBV12-3 or TRBV12-4 and TRBJ2-7, with TRBD2 matching over 11 bases. V was pared by 4 bases and J by 3 bases, with 8 bases of the junction left unmatched. The length of the CDR3 is 16 residues.

This clonotype was seen ten or more times. The chain carries TRBV3-1 and TRBJ2-2; D gene unclear. Trimming left V 2 bases short and J 2 bases short, with 9 bases between. The CDR3 consists of 15 residues. Germline V CDR1 and CDR2: LGHDT, YNNKEL (reference sequence). The CDR3 loop is CASSQLGPNTGELFF. The DNA for the CDR3 is TGTGCCAGCAGCCAACTCGGACCAAACACCGGGGAGCTGTTTTTT.

This clonotype was seen only a few times. This chain links TRBV20-1 with TRBJ2-7, with 8 bases aligning to TRBD2. Germline assignment: CDR1 DFQATT and CDR2 SNEGSKA (reference sequence). The CDR3 sequence is 14 residues long. Trimming at V came to 6 bases and at J to 2 bases, leaving 9 bases not matched to a gene. As DNA, the CDR3 is TGCAGTGCCAGCGCTAGCGGGTTGGCCTACGAGCAGTACTTC. Protein: CSASASGLAYEQYF.

This clonotype came up many times. CDR3 amino acids: CSTDYEEQYF. CDR3 nucleotide sequence: TGCAGTACTGACTACGAGGAGCAGTACTTC. The chain uses TRBV20-1 and TRBJ2-7; maybe TRBD2 (5 bases). CDR3 length: 10 amino acids. Trimming took 8 bases from V and 7 from J, leaving 12 bases between them. Per germline, CDR1 DFQATT and CDR2 SNEGSKA (reference sequence).

This clonotype was detected once. For the CDR3, the DNA is TGCAGTGCTGGCCCACCTGGGGCTAACTATGGCTACACCTTC. It translates to CSAGPPGANYGYTF. V and J are TRBV20-1 and TRBJ1-2; D uncertain. The germline CDR1 and CDR2 sequences are DFQATT and SNEGSKA (reference sequence). The CDR3 covers 14 residues. V was pared by 5 bases and J by 0 bases, with 13 bases between.